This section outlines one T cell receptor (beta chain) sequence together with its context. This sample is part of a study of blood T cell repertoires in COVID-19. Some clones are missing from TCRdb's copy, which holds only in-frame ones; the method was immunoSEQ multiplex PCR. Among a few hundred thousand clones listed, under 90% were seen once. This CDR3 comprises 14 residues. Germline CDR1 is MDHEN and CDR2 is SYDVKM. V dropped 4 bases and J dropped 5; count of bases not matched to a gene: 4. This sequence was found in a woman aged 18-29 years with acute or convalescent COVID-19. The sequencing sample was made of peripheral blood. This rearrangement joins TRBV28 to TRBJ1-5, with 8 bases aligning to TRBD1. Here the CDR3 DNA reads TGTGCCAGCAGTTGGGGGACAGGTCATCAGCCCCAGCATTTT. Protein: CASSWGTGHQPQHF.